The clone carrying this T cell receptor beta chain was recorded once. Antigen specificity is unknown. Only in-frame clones appear in the TCRdb table, and some are missing; sequencing was by immunoSEQ multiplex PCR. The table shows around 67,000 clones, with around 90% occurring only once. CDR1 and CDR2 (germline): KGHSH, LQKENI. Trimming took 4 bases from V and 7 from J, leaving 19 bases between them. This CDR3 is 15 amino acids long. This sample was taken from a study of OX40 agonist ivuxolimab in advanced cancers. The study's findings and limits: Among T cells, CD8+ cells averaged more expanded clones than CD4+ cells.

This receptor was identified in an adult with an advanced solid tumor such as melanoma, head and neck, liver or kidney cancer. This sample comprised CD4+ or CD8+ T cells sorted from blood, obtained in a trial of the OX40 agonist ivuxolimab. The chain is built from TRBV18 and TRBJ1-1; D may be TRBD1 (5 bases). In nucleotides, the CDR3 is TGTGCCAGCTCACTCCGACAGCCATGGAACGATGAAGCTTTCTTT. Translated: CASSLRQPWNDEAFF.